The 18 T cell receptor beta chains below come from one sample, sequenced in a study of beta chain features in type 1 diabetes. cDNA synthesis used the whole RNA isolate, giving expressed TCRB sequences. Some clones are missing from TCRdb's copy, which holds only in-frame ones; the method was immunoSEQ multiplex PCR. The data hold 400,000 to 450,000 clones, with approximately 14% observed a single time. The source material was naive CD4+ T cells from blood. The origin of the receptors is a man aged 25 to 40 in good health.

The rearrangement links TRBV5-1 to TRBJ1-2; no clear D. This CDR3 is built from 12 residues. Trimming cost V 5 bases and J 7 bases, with 12 bases left between them. Germline-derived CDR1 and CDR2 are SGHRS and YFSETQ. Here the CDR3 DNA reads TGCGCCAGCAGTACATCCCTGGGTGGCTACACCTTC. Residues: CASSTSLGGYTF. Full variable domain (rest looked up from reference TRBV5-1 and TRBJ1-2): KAGVTQTPRYLIKTRGQQVTLSCSPISGHRSVSWYQQTPGQGLQFLFEYFSETQRNKGNFPGRFSGRQFSNSRSEMNVSTLELGDSALYLCASSTSLGGYTFGSGTRLTVV.

This clone showed up just a few times. This chain links TRBV5-1 with TRBJ2-5; the D gene is possibly TRBD1 (5 bases). V lost 0 bases, J lost 2 bases, and 17 bases lay in between. Germline V gene sequence: CDR1 SGHRS, CDR2 YFSETQ. The CDR3 has 17 amino acids. As DNA, the CDR3 is TGCGCCAGCAGCTTGGTCGCAGGGCATCTAGGTCAAGAGACCCAGTACTTC. Protein product: CASSLVAGHLGQETQYF.

The gene calls are TRBV30 and TRBJ2-3; TRBD2 matches 10 bases. Germline V gene lookup returns CDR1 GTSNPN and CDR2 SVGIG (reference sequence). The CDR3 is made up of 13 amino acids. Trimming took 2 bases from V and 10 from J; bases not matched to a gene: 6. The CDR3 bases are TGTGCCTGGAGTCTCCGGACTAGCGGAGCGCAGTATTTT. Protein product: CAWSLRTSGAQYF.

This clone appeared a few times. This chain uses TRBV7-2 with TRBJ2-5, with D perhaps matching TRBD1 or TRBD2 (5 bases each). Germline V gene sequence: CDR1 SGHTA, CDR2 FQGNSA. The CDR3 is 15 residues long. V lost 5 bases, J lost 2 bases, and 15 bases lay in between. The CDR3 DNA reads TGTGCCAGCAGCGGCCGGGGATACAGGCAAGAGACCCAGTACTTC. This codes for CASSGRGYRQETQYF.

This chain joins TRBV14 and TRBJ2-7; D call uncertain. Germline lookup yields CDR1 SGHDN and CDR2 FVKESK. The CDR3 contains 15 residues. Trimming cost V 1 base and J 3 bases, with 13 bases left between them. The CDR3 loop is CASSQGTPELYEQYF. For the CDR3, the DNA is TGTGCCAGCAGCCAAGGAACCCCGGAACTCTACGAGCAGTACTTC.

This chain joins TRBV14 and TRBJ1-1; D is unresolved. Germline loops: CDR1 SGHDN, CDR2 FVKESK. This CDR3 has 17 amino acids. Trimming pared 5 bases from V and 3 bases from J, leaving 22 bases between. The CDR3 nucleotides read TGTGCCAGCAGCTATGAATCGCCGACCAATCGAGACACTGAAGCTTTCTTT. Translating it yields CASSYESPTNRDTEAFF. Complete variable domain (other parts from reference TRBV14 and TRBJ1-1): EAGVTQFPSHSVIEKGQTVTLRCDPISGHDNLYWYRRVMGKEIKFLLHFVKESKQDESGMPNNRFLAERTGGTYSTLKVQPAELEDSGVYFCASSYESPTNRDTEAFFGQGTRLTVV.

DNA for the CDR3: TGTGCCAGCAGTTCCACCGGGGCCACAGATACGCAGTATTTT. This translates into CASSSTGATDTQYF. The J gene is TRBJ2-3, the V gene TRBV7-2; TRBD1 or TRBD2 may be the D gene (5 bases each). The CDR3 has 14 residues. The ends were cut back, 6 bases at V and 2 bases at J, with 12 bases in the middle. In germline, CDR1 is SGHTA, CDR2 FQGNSA.

In this sample, this clone turned up a few times. The rearrangement joins TRBV5-1 to TRBJ2-1; 9 nucleotides match TRBD1. This CDR3 is built from 13 residues. Trimming at V came to 4 bases and at J to 5 bases, leaving 1 base not matched to a gene. Germline lookup yields CDR1 SGHRS and CDR2 YFSETQ. The CDR3 here is CASSGTGNNEQFF. The CDR3 DNA reads TGCGCCAGCAGCGGGACAGGGAACAATGAGCAGTTCTTC.

The chain has TRBV7-2 and TRBJ1-1, with D possibly being TRBD1 (6 bases). Trimming removed 0 bases from V and 9 bases from J, with 11 bases in between. Germline V gene data show CDR1 as SGHTA and CDR2 as FQGNSA. The CDR3 extends over 13 amino acids. The DNA for the CDR3 is TGTGCCAGCAGCTTAGCAACAGGGATCAAAGCTTTCTTT. Translated: CASSLATGIKAFF.

Comments on this clone: This sample also contains other DNA sequences that code for the same CDR3. The CDR3, as DNA: TGTGCCAGCAGCGTCCTGACTAGCGGGCCTTACAATGAGCAGTTCTTC. Its translation is CASSVLTSGPYNEQFF. The V call is TRBV9, the J call TRBJ2-1; 10 nucleotides line up with TRBD2. Germline V gives CDR1 SGDLS, CDR2 YYNGEE. The V gene end was trimmed by 2 bases and the J gene end by 4 bases; junction bases not matched to a gene: 6. The CDR3 spans 16 residues.

The V call is TRBV4-3, the J call TRBJ2-1, with TRBD1 identical over 10 bases. Germline values: CDR1 LGHNA, CDR2 YSLEER. The CDR3 loop spans 15 amino acids. J was trimmed by 9 bases and V by 0 bases; bases with no gene match: 5. The DNA for the CDR3 is TGCGCCAGCAGCCAAGATCGGGGACAGGGGTCTGAGCAGTTCTTC. It translates to CASSQDRGQGSEQFF.

This clone came up a few times. The gene calls are TRBV19 and TRBJ2-3; a weak D match, TRBD2 (5 bases). Looked up from germline, CDR1 is LNHDA and CDR2 is SQIVND (reference sequence). Trimming left V 2 bases short and J 0 bases short, with 15 bases between. The CDR3 is made up of 17 amino acids. The CDR3 spells CASSILVSGTSTDTQYF. CDR3 nucleotides: TGTGCCAGTAGTATACTTGTGAGCGGAACTAGCACAGATACGCAGTATTTT.

Only a few counts were recorded for this clone. The chain is built from TRBV29-1 and TRBJ2-1; a weak D match, TRBD1 (6 bases). V lost 0 bases to trimming and J lost 4 bases, with 7 bases between them. CDR1 SQVTM and CDR2 ANQGSEA come from the germline V gene. CDR3 size: 13 residues. CDR3 loop: CSVEDQGYNEQFF. The CDR3 DNA reads TGCAGCGTTGAAGATCAGGGGTACAATGAGCAGTTCTTC.

CDR3 amino acids: CSASRAIEQFF. The DNA for the CDR3 is TGCAGTGCTAGCAGGGCTATTGAGCAGTTCTTC. The rearrangement uses TRBV20-1 and TRBJ2-1, with TRBD1 as a possible D gene (5 bases). The CDR3 consists of 11 residues. V lost 3 bases and J 9 bases, leaving 9 bases between the germline ends. Germline V gene sequence: CDR1 DFQATT, CDR2 SNEGSKA (reference sequence).

The chain combines TRBV9 with TRBJ2-4; D call uncertain. The germline V gene encodes CDR1 SGDLS and CDR2 YYNGEE. This CDR3 spans 15 amino acids. The V and J ends lost 0 bases and 1 base respectively, with 8 bases between them. The CDR3 loop is CASSVGPGAKNIQYF. The CDR3 nucleotides are TGTGCCAGCAGCGTAGGTCCTGGGGCCAAAAACATTCAGTACTTC.

This clone came up many times. The gene calls are TRBV18 and TRBJ2-4; a possible D gene is TRBD2 (5 bases). The CDR3 extends over 15 amino acids. V gave up 3 bases and J gave up 7 bases, with 16 bases separating them. The germline CDR1 and CDR2 sequences are KGHSH and LQKENI. CDR3 DNA sequence: TGTGCCAGCTCACCTCCTCCTCCGGGCGGGAACATTCAGTACTTC. Protein product: CASSPPPPGGNIQYF.

The table lists this clone with a few counts. The rearrangement joins TRBV30 to TRBJ2-3; TRBD1 is a possible D gene (5 bases). Germline V lookup: CDR1 GTSNPN, CDR2 SVGIG (reference sequence). The V gene lost 0 bases and the J gene lost 5 bases, with 15 bases spanning the gap. The CDR3 length is 15 residues. The CDR3 DNA reads TGTGCCTGGAGTGTACACGTCAGGGTGGAAGATACGCAGTATTTT. As protein: CAWSVHVRVEDTQYF.

This clone was counted only a few times. J is TRBJ1-1 and V is TRBV19; the D gene is possibly TRBD1 (6 bases). This CDR3 spans 13 amino acids. The germline V and J ends were trimmed by 3 bases and 5 bases, with 10 bases remaining between them. The germline V gene encodes CDR1 LNHDA and CDR2 SQIVND (reference sequence). Here the CDR3 DNA reads TGTGCCAGTAGTATTGCAGGGGCTACTGAAGCTTTCTTT. Protein product: CASSIAGATEAFF.